Below, 8 T cell receptor beta chains from the same sample are listed, as sequenced in a study of CD8 T cells in Susac syndrome. RNA in amounts of roughly 0.5 to 1 ug was reverse transcribed with random hexamers. TCRdb called the immunoSEQ multiplex PCR reads again in MiXCR, with one record for every CDR3 protein. The sample shows 150,000 to 200,000 distinct CDR3 sequences, about 94% of them seen only once. Sample: CD4+ T cells from PBMCs. The receptor source for this set is a human donor in good health.

V gene TRBV6-1 combines with J gene TRBJ1-2, with a weak D call TRBD1 (5 bases). Germline-derived CDR1 and CDR2 are MNHNS and SASEGT. V lost 4 bases and J lost 4, with 19 bases in between. CDR3 length: 16 amino acids. CDR3 sequence (DNA): TGTGCCAGCAGTGTTGCCGGGGGGGGGAAGGGCTATGGCTACACCTTC. Protein: CASSVAGGGKGYGYTF.

The chain carries TRBV7-9 and TRBJ1-1; a possible D gene is TRBD1 (5 bases). CDR1 SEHNR and CDR2 FQNEAQ come from the germline V gene (reference sequence). This CDR3 region has 14 residues. Trimming removed 5 bases from V and 4 bases from J, with 14 bases in between. The CDR3 sequence is CASSLVTAFTEAFF. As DNA, the CDR3 is TGTGCCAGCAGCCTAGTGACAGCCTTCACTGAAGCTTTCTTT.

The chain recombines TRBV2 with TRBJ2-3; D might be TRBD1 (6 bases). Germline V gene sequence: CDR1 SNHLY, CDR2 FYNNEI. This CDR3 contains 14 residues. V was cut by 4 bases and J by 2 bases, with 10 bases left in between. CDR3 nucleotide sequence: TGTGCCAGCAGTGGACGACAGGTCACAGATACGCAGTATTTT. Its protein product is CASSGRQVTDTQYF.

The CDR3 region is CSAPRDAGELFF. CDR3 coding DNA: TGCAGTGCCCCCCGGGACGCCGGGGAGCTGTTTTTT. V is TRBV20-1 and J is TRBJ2-2; D is tentatively TRBD1 or TRBD2 (5 bases each). Germline lookup yields CDR1 DFQATT and CDR2 SNEGSKA (reference sequence). V dropped 6 bases and J dropped 6 bases, with 11 bases sitting between them. The CDR3 contains 12 residues.

V usage is TRBV6-5 and J usage is TRBJ2-1, with 7 bases matching TRBD1. This CDR3 region has 12 residues. CDR1 and CDR2 (germline): MNHEY, SVGAGI. The trim removed 10 bases at V and 3 bases at J, leaving 3 bases unmatched. CDR3 residues: CAIRDSYNEQFF. CDR3 sequence (DNA): TGTGCCATCCGGGACAGCTACAATGAGCAGTTCTTC.

The chain carries TRBV7-8 and TRBJ2-7, with a weak D call TRBD2 (5 bases). V lost 4 bases to trimming and J lost 1 base, with 8 bases between them. Germline V gene sequence: CDR1 SGHVS, CDR2 FQNEAQ. The CDR3 has 13 residues. In nucleotides, the CDR3 is TGTGCCAGCAGCTGGGAGAAATCCTACGAGCAGTACTTC. Residues: CASSWEKSYEQYF.

The chain uses TRBV9 and TRBJ2-5, with a weak D call TRBD2 (6 bases). Germline CDR1 and CDR2: SGDLS and YYNGEE. The CDR3 contains 15 residues. V was clipped by 3 bases and J by 5 bases, with 17 bases between them. This CDR3 is CASSAHTAAGETQYF. As DNA, the CDR3 is TGTGCCAGCAGCGCCCACACTGCTGCGGGGGAGACCCAGTACTTC.

The V gene is TRBV20-1, the J gene TRBJ2-5, with no clear D. The CDR3 sequence is 15 residues long. Deletions cut 1 base from V and 5 bases from J, with 17 bases between. The germline V gene has CDR1 DFQATT and CDR2 SNEGSKA (reference sequence). CDR3: CSARAGASFGETQYF. The DNA of the CDR3 is TGCAGTGCTAGAGCCGGTGCCAGCTTCGGGGAGACCCAGTACTTC.